This entry concerns a single T cell receptor beta chain. Patients had received no treatment of any kind before thyroid surgery. J gave up 7 bases and V 3 bases, and 7 bases lay outside the gene matches. CDR1 and CDR2 (germline): GTSNPN, SVGIG (reference sequence). The CDR3 extends over 15 amino acids. These data belong to a study of metastatic and nonmetastatic thyroid tumors. TCRdb re-called the PCR reads with MiXCR. The table has about 16,000 clones, roughly a quarter seen once. The sequencing sample was made of adjacent normal tissue. The TCR originated in a female donor with papillary thyroid cancer or a benign thyroid nodule (not recorded which). Some clones in this sample may be carry-over from other donors' samples. This rearrangement joins TRBV30 to TRBJ1-4; 11 bases fit TRBD1. Written as DNA, the CDR3 is TGTGCCTGGAGCCCCCGCGGGACAGGGGGTGAAAAACTGTTTTTT. Amino acids: CAWSPRGTGGEKLFF.